A selection of T cell receptor beta chains follows, all from one sample in a study of T cell repertoires in cytomegalovirus infection. For these receptors, no antigen is known. One entry per CDR3 protein, called by TCRdb with MiXCR from the reads. The sample gives hundreds of thousands of distinct CDR3 sequences, about two fifths of which show up once; just under 45% is in the top ten. The starting material was cultured PBMCs, obtained from culture after CMV antigen stimulation. Receptors were obtained from a human donor in good health (CMV status not recorded). Some clones in this sample may be carry-over from other donors' samples. The CDR3 runs from the conserved cysteine through the conserved F or W. The D gene is left open where the match is weak. Some rows mark clone size as missing; the rest say once, few, many or name a class of expanded clone.

j_call d_call clone_size v_call cdr3_length cdr3_nt cdr3_aa
TRBJ2-3 TRBD2 few TRBV7-2 17 TGTGCCAGCAGCTTAGAATACGGGACTAGCGGGAGGCATACGCAGTATTTT CASSLEYGTSGRHTQYF
TRBJ2-7 . once TRBV12-3/TRBV12-4 12 TGTGCCAGCATGGGGCGTCTCCACGAGCAGTACTTC CASMGRLHEQYF
TRBJ2-3 . . TRBV7-2 18 TGTGCCAGCAGCTTATGGCCGGCGGGTCCCCCAGGCGTAGATACGCAGTATTTT CASSLWPAGPPGVDTQYF
TRBJ2-1 TRBD2 many TRBV7-2 16 TGTGCCAGCAGCTTAGCTTCGGGGACTAACAATAATGAGCAGTTCTTC CASSLASGTNNNEQFF
TRBJ2-1 . . TRBV7-2 15 TGTGCCAGCAGCTTGGGTTGGACAGAGGACAATGAGCAGTTCTTC CASSLGWTEDNEQFF
TRBJ2-3 . few TRBV7-2 15 TGTGCCAGCAGCTTATTTGAGGGTAGCACAGATACGCAGTATTTT CASSLFEGSTDTQYF
TRBJ1-2 . few TRBV12-3/TRBV12-4 14 TGTGCCAGCAGTCGGGCCCTACAGGGCTATGGCTACACCTTC CASSRALQGYGYTF
TRBJ2-6 . few TRBV7-8 19 TGTGCCAGCAGCTCCCCCGGGAACCTTGACAACTCTGGGGCCAACGTCCTGACTTTC CASSSPGNLDNSGANVLTF
TRBJ2-7 . . TRBV12-3/TRBV12-4 11 TGTGCCAGCAGTTTTACGTCCGAGCAGTACTTC CASSFTSEQYF
TRBJ1-2 . many TRBV7-8 14 TGTGCCAGCAGCTTCGCAGGGAATGAGAATGGCTACACCTTC CASSFAGNENGYTF
TRBJ2-7 . few TRBV9 16 TGTGCCAGCAGCGTCGGCCCCAGGCAGGGCGACTACGAGCAGTACTTC CASSVGPRQGDYEQYF
TRBJ2-1 . . TRBV19 13 TGTGCCAGTAGTAGGCGGGGTCCTAATGAGCAGTTCTTC CASSRRGPNEQFF
TRBJ2-1 . few TRBV11-2 14 TGTGCCAGCAGCTTCCAAGGGACCTACAATGAGCAGTTCTTC CASSFQGTYNEQFF
TRBJ2-1 . few TRBV6-1 11 TGTGCCAGCACCGACGGGAGAGAGCAGTTCTTC CASTDGREQFF
TRBJ1-6 . . TRBV12-3/TRBV12-4 14 TGTGCCAGCAGTCCGGGGACGGGGGTTTCACCCCTCCACTTT CASSPGTGVSPLHF
TRBJ2-6 . . TRBV6-6 17 TGTGCCAGCAGTTACTCACGAGGGGCGCCTGGGGCCAACGTCCTGACTTTC CASSYSRGAPGANVLTF